The 31 T cell receptor beta chains presented below share a single source sample, sequenced in a study of breast tumors, draining lymph nodes, adjacent tissues. TCRdb re-called the multiplex PCR reads with MiXCR, one entry per CDR3 protein. The repertoire holds more than 250,000 distinct CDR3 sequences, with around 30% as singletons. Breast cancer patients provided tissue from their axillary draining lymph nodes. Sequencing used axillary lymph node tissue. These TCRs come from a female donor with breast cancer. Some clones in this sample may be carry-over from other donors' samples.

This clonotype was recorded many times. CDR3 loop: CASSLTWTGARYEQYF. The CDR3 bases are TGTGCCAGCAGTTTAACCTGGACAGGGGCTCGGTACGAGCAGTACTTC. This chain connects TRBV12-3 or TRBV12-4 to TRBJ2-7, with 9 bases fitting TRBD1. Trimming took 2 bases from V and 4 from J; bases not matched to a gene: 9. The CDR3 is 16 residues long.

Turning to this clonotype: One junction end does not reproduce the germline sequence, and a read error may be involved. The J gene is TRBJ1-1, the V gene TRBV20-1, with 7 nucleotides matching TRBD1. CDR1 and CDR2 (germline): DFQATT, SNEGSKA (reference sequence). The CDR3 totals 14 residues. The CDR3 nucleotides read TGCGGTGCTAGACCGACAGGGTACAACACTGAAGCTTTCTTT. It yields the protein CGARPTGYNTEAFF.

Concerning this clonotype: This sequence may be a read error, since a much larger clone differs from it by one base. This chain uses TRBV4-3 with TRBJ2-3; 8 nucleotides match TRBD2. Trimming cost V 4 bases and J 5 bases; bases outside gene matches: 2. This CDR3 comprises 13 residues. Germline values: CDR1 LGHNA, CDR2 YSLEER. CDR3 amino acids: CASSPTSGDTQYF. CDR3 in DNA: TGCGCCAGCAGCCCTACTAGCGGAGATACGCAGTATTTT.

The chain links TRBV30 to TRBJ2-7, with a tentative D call TRBD1 (5 bases). Germline V gene sequence: CDR1 GTSNPN, CDR2 SVGIG (reference sequence). Trimming cost V 5 bases and J 3 bases, with 11 bases left between them. This CDR3 region has 12 residues. The CDR3 nucleotides are TGTGCCTGGGATCAGGGTGGCTACGAGCAGTACTTC. Its translation: CAWDQGGYEQYF.

As concerns this clonotype: One end of the junction does not line up with germline, which may come from a read error. The chain recombines TRBV7-2 with TRBJ1-3; D possibly corresponds to TRBD1 (5 bases). Germline CDR1 is SGHTA and CDR2 is FQGNSA. This CDR3 region has 15 residues. CDR3 region: CASSLQTDSGNTMYF. The DNA of the CDR3 is TGTGCCAGCAGCCTGCAGACAGACTCTGGAAATACCATGTATTTT. The full variable domain, rest sourced from reference TRBV7-2 and TRBJ1-3, is GAGVSQSPSNKVTEKGKDVELRCDPISGHTALYWYRQSLGQGLEFLIYFQGNSAPDKSGLPSDRFSAERTGGSVSTLTIQRTQQEDSAVYLCASSLQTDSGNTMYFGEGSWLTVV.

With regard to this clonotype: A clone one base away is much larger, so this may be a read error. The rearrangement uses TRBV11-3 and TRBJ2-1; 9 nucleotides line up with TRBD1. After removal of 7 bases from V and 12 bases from J, the junction contained 13 bases not matched to a gene. This CDR3 spans 14 amino acids. Germline assignment: CDR1 SGHNT and CDR2 YENEEA. DNA of the CDR3: TGTGCCAGCACAACAGGGGGCGCTTTTATTGGGCAGTTCTTC. Translation: CASTTGGAFIGQFF.

This clonotype has more than one count but fewer than ten. The chain couples TRBV6-5 to TRBJ2-1; possible D gene TRBD2, 6 bases. Per the germline V gene, CDR1 is MNHEY and CDR2 is SVGAGI. Trimming took 6 bases from V and 7 from J, leaving 16 bases between them. This CDR3 has 14 residues. The CDR3 reads CASSLRLVWNEQFF. The DNA of the CDR3 is TGTGCCAGCAGCTTAAGACTAGTTTGGAATGAGCAGTTCTTC.

Concerning this clonotype itself: Given a much more abundant clone one base away, this may be a read error. The chain uses TRBV2 and TRBJ2-7, with D possibly being TRBD2 (5 bases). The CDR3 is 12 amino acids. Per germline, CDR1 SNHLY and CDR2 FYNNEI. CDR3 in DNA: TGTACCGGGAAACGTCTGACCTACGAGCAGTACTTC. Amino acid sequence: CTGKRLTYEQYF. The full variable domain, in which reference TRBV2 and TRBJ2-7 provide the parts outside the CDR3, is EPEVTQTPSHQVTQMGQEVILRCVPISNHLYFYWYRQILGQKVEFLVSFYNNEISEKSEIFDDQFSVERPDGSNFTLKIRSTKLEDSAMYFCTGKRLTYEQYFGPGTRLTVT.

As concerns this clonotype: A single base separates this from a much larger clone, so it may be a read error. This sequence joins TRBV5-4 and TRBJ2-7; 7 positions agree with TRBD2. Trimming at V came to 3 bases and at J to 1 base, leaving 7 bases not matched to a gene. There are 15 residues in the CDR3. Germline CDR1 reads SGHNT; CDR2 reads YYREEE (reference sequence). CDR3 DNA sequence: TGTGCCAGCAGCTGGGGAGGGACCGGGTCCTACGAGCAGTACTTC. Protein product: CASSWGGTGSYEQYF.

This clonotype appeared many times. V is TRBV29-1 and J is TRBJ2-3, with TRBD2 matching over 9 bases. The CDR3 sequence is 15 residues long. CDR1 and CDR2 (germline): SQVTM, ANQGSEA. Losses at the gene ends were 7 bases for V and 4 bases for J; bases not matched to a gene: 12. The CDR3: CSAGRGAGGADTQYF. Written as DNA, the CDR3 is TGCAGCGCCGGTCGGGGAGCGGGAGGCGCAGATACGCAGTATTTT.

This clonotype has ten or more counts. The chain links TRBV20-1 to TRBJ2-3; D assignment may be TRBD1 or TRBD2 (5 bases each). This CDR3 is built from 15 residues. Germline CDR1 DFQATT, CDR2 SNEGSKA (reference sequence). V gave up 2 bases and J gave up 7 bases, with 19 bases separating them. CDR3 coding DNA: TGCAGTGCTAGACGGGACGGGGCGTCTCCTAATACGCAGTATTTT. Protein product: CSARRDGASPNTQYF.

The V gene is TRBV6-2 or TRBV6-3, the J gene TRBJ1-5; D ambiguous. The CDR3 sequence is 15 residues long. V lost 7 bases to trimming and J lost 1 base, with 14 bases between them. Germline V lookup: CDR1 MNHEY, CDR2 SVGEGT. The CDR3 region has the DNA TGTGCCAGCACCAACCCGGGTGAGAGCAATCAGCCCCAGCATTTT. Protein sequence: CASTNPGESNQPQHF.

This clonotype was seen many times. This chain connects TRBV19 to TRBJ1-6; a weak D match, TRBD1 (5 bases). Germline V lookup: CDR1 LNHDA, CDR2 SQIVND (reference sequence). Trimming removed 3 bases from V and 7 bases from J, with 16 bases in between. The CDR3 has 16 residues. CDR3 sequence: CASSISGSGMNSPLHF. The DNA of the CDR3 is TGTGCCAGTAGTATCTCAGGGAGCGGGATGAATTCACCCCTCCACTTT.

In its sample, this clonotype was seen a few times. The conserved final phenylalanine or tryptophan is absent from the CDR3, which likely points to a read error. No DNA is shown, since the ends of the CDR3 on it are uncertain; the CDR3 is the one TCRdb lists. The V and J genes are TRBV24-1 and TRBJ2-6; TRBD1 was called by the table and not checked on the DNA. Termini included, the CDR3 measures 9 amino acids. Germline lookup yields CDR1 KGHDR and CDR2 SFDVKD. CDR3 amino acids: CATSDPGTS.

As regards this clonotype: A read error may produce the germline difference seen at one junction end. This chain connects TRBV11-2 to TRBJ2-2, with D possibly TRBD2 on 6 matching bases. The germline V gene encodes CDR1 SGHAT and CDR2 FQNNGV. The CDR3 contains 15 residues. CDR3 residues: CASARRGGNTGELSF. CDR3 nucleotide sequence: TGTGCCAGCGCGCGACGGGGCGGGAACACCGGGGAGCTGTCTTTT.

Of note for this clonotype: With a much larger clone just one base away, this may be a read error. The V and J genes are TRBV11-1 and TRBJ2-3, with 7 bases identical to TRBD1. In germline, CDR1 is SGHAT, CDR2 FQDESV (reference sequence). With 8 bases clipped from V and 2 bases from J, the junction kept 10 bases outside the gene matches. The CDR3 sequence is 15 residues long. The CDR3 region is CASGKDGQDTDTQYF. DNA for the CDR3: TGTGCCAGCGGCAAGGATGGACAGGACACAGATACGCAGTATTTT.

The chain joins TRBV27 to TRBJ1-3; maybe TRBD1 (5 bases). The germline V gene encodes CDR1 MNHEY and CDR2 SMNVEV (reference sequence). This CDR3 has 15 amino acids. Trimming removed 2 bases from V and 0 bases from J, with 8 bases in between. CDR3 coding DNA: TGTGCCAGCAGTTTACAGGGCTTCTCTGGAAACACCATATATTTT. It specifies CASSLQGFSGNTIYF.

This chain uses TRBV19 with TRBJ1-1; a possible D gene is TRBD1 (6 bases). In germline, CDR1 is LNHDA, CDR2 SQIVND (reference sequence). Trimming removed 5 bases at V and 4 bases at J, with 11 bases between. The CDR3 has 13 amino acids. CDR3 DNA sequence: TGTGCCAGTAGTGAAGGACAGATCACTGAAGCTTTCTTT. Its protein is CASSEGQITEAFF.

This clonotype was seen at least ten times. This chain connects TRBV7-2 to TRBJ1-6; D is possibly TRBD1 (5 bases). The CDR3 has 13 amino acids. The V and J ends lost 6 bases and 7 bases respectively, with 10 bases between them. Germline assignment: CDR1 SGHTA and CDR2 FQGNSA. The DNA of the CDR3 is TGTGCCAGCAGAGGGGCAGGAAATTCACCCCTCCACTTT. Protein product: CASRGAGNSPLHF.

At least ten counts were recorded for this clonotype. This rearrangement joins TRBV14 to TRBJ1-3; 7 bases line up with TRBD1. Germline V gives CDR1 SGHDN, CDR2 FVKESK. Trimming took 3 bases from V and 7 from J; bases not matched to a gene: 18. The CDR3 extends over 18 amino acids. The CDR3 DNA reads as TGTGCCAGCAGCCACCACGCCGGGACAGTAGATCTTCGGAACACCATATATTTT. Protein: CASSHHAGTVDLRNTIYF.

V usage is TRBV3-1 and J usage is TRBJ1-2, with 7 bases fitting TRBD1. From germline, CDR1 is LGHDT and CDR2 YNNKEL (reference sequence). The ends lost 2 bases at V and 6 bases at J; junction bases unmatched: 9. This CDR3 contains 15 residues. The DNA of the CDR3 is TGTGCCAGCAGCCAACTATTGACAGGGTGGAATGGCTACACCTTC. This sequence encodes CASSQLLTGWNGYTF.

This clonotype showed up many times. The V call is TRBV20-1, the J call TRBJ2-2, with 12 bases identical to TRBD2. J gave up 3 bases and V 3 bases, and 5 bases lay outside the gene matches. The CDR3 contains 16 residues. Looked up from germline, CDR1 is DFQATT and CDR2 is SNEGSKA (reference sequence). As DNA, the CDR3 is TGCAGTGCTAGTCGCTCTAGCGGGAGGGACACCGGGGAGCTGTTTTTT. Its translation is CSASRSSGRDTGELFF.

The J gene is TRBJ2-5, the V gene TRBV3-2; the table's D call, TRBD2, was not checked against the DNA. TRBV3-2 has pseudogene status. There are 17 residues in the CDR3. The CDR3 here is CASSHLAGGRDQETQYF. The CDR3 DNA follows: TGTGCCAGCAGCCACCTAGCGGGAGGGAGAGACCAAGAAACCCAGTACTTC.

This clonotype was seen ten or more times. This chain uses TRBV12-3 or TRBV12-4 with TRBJ2-7; no firm D call. The CDR3 is made up of 15 amino acids. Trimming cost V 1 base and J 2 bases, with 12 bases left between them. The CDR3 reads CASSLGSWLPYEQYF. CDR3 DNA: TGTGCCAGCAGTTTAGGTTCGTGGCTACCCTACGAGCAGTACTTC.

Ten or more counts support this clonotype. The genes are TRBV20-1 and TRBJ2-5, with D possibly TRBD2 on 5 matching bases. CDR3 length equals 12 residues. V was cut by 6 bases and J by 3 bases, with 11 bases left in between. Germline V gene data show CDR1 as DFQATT and CDR2 as SNEGSKA (reference sequence). The CDR3 DNA is TGCAGTGCCTACGGAGGAGAAGAGACCCAGTACTTC. Its protein product is CSAYGGEETQYF.

A remark on this clonotype: With a much larger clone just one base away, this may be a read error. The chain links TRBV9 to TRBJ2-1, with 7 bases matching TRBD2. Germline V gene sequence: CDR1 SGDLS, CDR2 YYNGEE. CDR3 length: 16 amino acids. CDR3 region: CASSVRLAGVYNAQFF. In DNA, the CDR3 is TGTGCCAGCAGCGTACGGTTAGCGGGCGTATACAATGCGCAGTTCTTC.

The V and J genes are TRBV7-7 and TRBJ2-7; TRBD2 matches 10 bases. Germline CDR1 is SSHAT and CDR2 is FNYEAQ (reference sequence). CDR3 length: 17 amino acids. As DNA, the CDR3 is TGTGCTAGCCCTGCCAGTTTCGGGACTAGCGCGTTCTACGAGCAGTACTTC. This encodes CASPASFGTSAFYEQYF.

The sample holds many counts of this clonotype. V is TRBV30 and J is TRBJ1-2, with a tentative D call TRBD1 (6 bases). Germline loops: CDR1 GTSNPN, CDR2 SVGIG (reference sequence). V lost 6 bases and J lost 8, with 19 bases in between. CDR3 length: 13 residues. This CDR3 reads CACDRDTGWGYTF. The CDR3 DNA is TGTGCCTGCGACCGGGACACTGGCTGGGGCTACACCTTC.

This clonotype was recorded many times. This rearrangement joins TRBV2 to TRBJ1-2; D is perhaps TRBD1 (5 bases). Trimming removed 7 bases from V and 4 bases from J, with 16 bases in between. The CDR3 has 14 amino acids. Germline loops: CDR1 SNHLY, CDR2 FYNNEI. The CDR3 DNA reads TGTGCCAGCACCCCACCCCCGGGGCGCTATGGCTACACCTTC. This encodes CASTPPPGRYGYTF.

The V gene is TRBV6-1, the J gene TRBJ2-2, with D uncertain. V gave up 1 base and J gave up 6 bases, with 15 bases separating them. Germline CDR1 MNHNS, CDR2 SASEGT. The CDR3 is 16 amino acids. The CDR3 protein is CASSEDEGVYPGELFF. The DNA for the CDR3 is TGTGCCAGCAGTGAAGATGAAGGTGTATACCCCGGGGAGCTGTTTTTT.

This clonotype was counted many times. V and J are TRBV12-3 or TRBV12-4 and TRBJ2-1; 7 bases align to TRBD2. Losses at the gene ends were 3 bases for V and 5 bases for J; bases not matched to a gene: 4. This CDR3 spans 14 amino acids. The DNA for the CDR3 is TGTGCCAGCAGTTTGGGGGGGAAGGACAATGAGCAGTTCTTC. It translates to CASSLGGKDNEQFF.